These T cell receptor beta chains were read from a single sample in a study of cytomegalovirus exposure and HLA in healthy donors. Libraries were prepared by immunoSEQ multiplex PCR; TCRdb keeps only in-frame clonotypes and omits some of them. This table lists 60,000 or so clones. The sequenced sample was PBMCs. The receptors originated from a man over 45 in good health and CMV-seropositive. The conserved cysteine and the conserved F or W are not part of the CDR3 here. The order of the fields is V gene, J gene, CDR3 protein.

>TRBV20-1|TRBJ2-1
GGSSGGKLF
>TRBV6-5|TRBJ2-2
ASSYSHRGGRGELF
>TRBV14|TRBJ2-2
ASSQGQGRTGELF
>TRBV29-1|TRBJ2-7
SVARDSYEQY
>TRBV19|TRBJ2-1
ASSVRGTGANEQF
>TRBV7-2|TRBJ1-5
ASSLDSNQPQH
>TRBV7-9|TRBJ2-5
ASSADYFGETQY
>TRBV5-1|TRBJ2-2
ASRGQTNTGELF
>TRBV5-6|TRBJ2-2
ASSWGGNGPGELF
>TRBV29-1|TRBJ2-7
SVEFNSGNEQY
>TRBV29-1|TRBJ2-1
SVRTGGADNEQF
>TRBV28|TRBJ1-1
ASSSPSQGVAKRAF
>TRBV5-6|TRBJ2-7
ASSPGTAYEQY
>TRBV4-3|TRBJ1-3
ASSWGTSSGNTIY
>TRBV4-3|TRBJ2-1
ASSHGGLAGGNYNEQF
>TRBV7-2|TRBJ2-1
ASNVRQGANEQF
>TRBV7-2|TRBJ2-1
ASSPLAHSYNEQF
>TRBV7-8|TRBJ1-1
ASSLGTGFNTEAF
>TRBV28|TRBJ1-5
ASSLGGGYQPQH
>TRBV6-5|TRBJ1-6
ASSYSERVNSPLH
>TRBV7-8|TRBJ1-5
ASSFRTGGELSNQHQH
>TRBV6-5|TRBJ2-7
ASGRQTSSYEQY
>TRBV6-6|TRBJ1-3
AIRIGQSRNTIY
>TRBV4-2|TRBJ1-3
ASSQGGTAGNTIY
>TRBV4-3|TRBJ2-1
ASSQARLAGSNEQF
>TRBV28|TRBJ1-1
ASRPQGAWNTEAF
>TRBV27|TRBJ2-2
ASSTLTGGRDTGELF
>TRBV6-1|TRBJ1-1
ASGQGARGTEAF
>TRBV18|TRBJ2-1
ASSPREEHNEQF
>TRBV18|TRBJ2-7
ASSRNSAYEQY
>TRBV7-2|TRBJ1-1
ASSLSGVEVGGTEAF
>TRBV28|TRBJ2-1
ASSSVAGRSYNEQF
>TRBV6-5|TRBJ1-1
ASSTEVNTEAF
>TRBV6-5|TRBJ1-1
ASSGQGARGTEAF
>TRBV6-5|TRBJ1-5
ASSFQGTYSNQPQH
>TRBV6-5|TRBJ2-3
ASSLRQGQRDTQY
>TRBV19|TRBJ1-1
ASAPGTIVTEAF
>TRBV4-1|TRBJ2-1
ASSQGTSGGSYNEQF
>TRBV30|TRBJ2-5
AWGVGTGQETQY
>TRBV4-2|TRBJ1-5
ASSQDRHSIMPQH
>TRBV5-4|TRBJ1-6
ASSLGGEEYSPLH
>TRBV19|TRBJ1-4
ASSLMEGAITNEKLF
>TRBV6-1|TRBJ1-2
ASRMAGEVYGYT
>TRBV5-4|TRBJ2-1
ASSSLAAEQF
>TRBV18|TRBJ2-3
ASSPQGGGSDTQY
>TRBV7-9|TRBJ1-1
ASSLQGSNTEAF
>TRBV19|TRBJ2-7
ASKRGGSSYEQY
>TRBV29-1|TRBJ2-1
SVAGGNYNEQF
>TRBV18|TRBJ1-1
ASSPLSGVNTEAF
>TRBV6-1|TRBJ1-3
ASSDPPTGSGNTIY
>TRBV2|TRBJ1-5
ASSGQGLRNQPQH
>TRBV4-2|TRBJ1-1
ASSQTGSTEAF
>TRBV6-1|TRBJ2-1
ASSLNNEQF
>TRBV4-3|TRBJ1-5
ASSQDRDQPQH
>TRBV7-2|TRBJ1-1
ASSPDSAPNTEDF